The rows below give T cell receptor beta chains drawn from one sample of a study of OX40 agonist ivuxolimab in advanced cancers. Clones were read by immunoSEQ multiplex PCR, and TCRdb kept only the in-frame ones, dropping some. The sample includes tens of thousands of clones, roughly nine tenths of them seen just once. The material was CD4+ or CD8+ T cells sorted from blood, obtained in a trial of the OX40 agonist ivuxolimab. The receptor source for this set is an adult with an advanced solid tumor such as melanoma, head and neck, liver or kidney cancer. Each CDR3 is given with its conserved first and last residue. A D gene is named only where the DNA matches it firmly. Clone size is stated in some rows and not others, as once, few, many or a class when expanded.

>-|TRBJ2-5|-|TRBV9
TGTGCCAGCAGCGTAGGGGCTAGCGATCAAGAGACCCAGTACTTC
CASSVGASDQETQYF
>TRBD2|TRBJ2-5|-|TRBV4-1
TGCGCCAGCAGCCAAATTCCCTTTAGCGGGAGGGGAGAGACCCAGTACTTC
CASSQIPFSGRGETQYF
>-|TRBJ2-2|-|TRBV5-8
TGTGCCAGCAGTGACCGGGAGTACACCGGGGAGCTGTTTTTT
CASSDREYTGELFF
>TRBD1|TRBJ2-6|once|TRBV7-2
TGTGCCAGCAGCAAGACAGGGACTGGGGCCAACGTCCTGACTTTC
CASSKTGTGANVLTF
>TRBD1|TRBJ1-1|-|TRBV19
TGTGCCAGTAGTACCCGGACAGGTTCAACTGAAGCTTTCTTT
CASSTRTGSTEAFF
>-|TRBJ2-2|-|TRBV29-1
TGCAGCGTGACAGGTCAGGTGGCCGGGGAGCTGTTTTTT
CSVTGQVAGELFF
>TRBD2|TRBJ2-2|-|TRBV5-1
TGCGCCAGCAGCTTGGCTAGCGGAAACACCGGGGAGCTGTTTTTT
CASSLASGNTGELFF
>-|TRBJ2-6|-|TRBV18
TGTGCCAGCTCACCACCAGGGAGGAGCTCTGGGGCCAACGTCCTGACTTTC
CASSPPGRSSGANVLTF
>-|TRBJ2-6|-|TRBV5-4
TGTGCCAGCAGCTTCCCGCAGTCGCGAGCCAACGTCCTGACTTTC
CASSFPQSRANVLTF
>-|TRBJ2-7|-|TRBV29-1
TGCAGCGTTGTGGCCGGTGCCTACGAGCAGTACTTC
CSVVAGAYEQYF
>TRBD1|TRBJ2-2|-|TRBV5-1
TGCGCCAGCAGCACGGACAGGGCGGGCACCGGGGAGCTGTTTTTT
CASSTDRAGTGELFF
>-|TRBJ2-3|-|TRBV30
TGTGCCTGGAGGGAAGGGCTTACCACAGATACGCAGTATTTT
CAWREGLTTDTQYF